The 14 T cell receptor beta chains below all came from one sample that was sequenced in a study of vaccination and CD4 T cells after COVID-19. The sample's treatment: roughly 10-day PBMC culture with coronavirus spike peptide pools or control peptides (ViraFEST assay). Cultured CD4+ T cell DNA underwent sequencing with the Oncomine TCR Beta short-read assay. TCRdb processed the PCR reads anew with MiXCR; each CDR3 protein has one entry. The table shows some 12,000 distinct CDR3 sequences, with around 50% occurring only once. These receptors' targets are unknown. Sequencing used CD4+ T cells from blood, cultured in vitro. These receptors were collected from a human donor who had recovered from COVID-19.

The genes are TRBV29-1 and TRBJ1-3; D not certain. With 6 bases removed from V and 2 bases from J, the gap between germline ends came to 5 bases. The CDR3 is made up of 11 amino acids. Germline V gene lookup returns CDR1 SQVTM and CDR2 ANQGSEA. Written as DNA, the CDR3 is TGCAGCGTGGGAGCTGGAAACACCATATATTTT. It is translated as CSVGAGNTIYF.

This clonotype has just one count. This chain joins TRBV6-1 and TRBJ2-5; the D gene is possibly TRBD1 (6 bases). Germline V gene sequence: CDR1 MNHNS, CDR2 SASEGT. CDR3 size: 13 residues. Trimming pared 11 bases from V and 1 base from J, leaving 14 bases between. The CDR3 is CAVRDKIQETQYF. Here the CDR3 DNA reads TGTGCCGTCCGGGACAAGATCCAAGAGACCCAGTACTTC.

This clonotype occurred a few times. This chain links TRBV18 with TRBJ1-5, with 7 bases identical to TRBD1. Germline V gives CDR1 KGHSH, CDR2 LQKENI. This CDR3 contains 15 residues. Trimming at V came to 6 bases and at J to 5 bases, leaving 10 bases not matched to a gene. CDR3 residues: CASSRRTGADQPQHF. For the CDR3, the DNA is TGTGCCAGCTCTCGGCGAACAGGGGCAGATCAGCCCCAGCATTTT.

J is TRBJ1-1 and V is TRBV10-3; 9 nucleotides align to TRBD1. Germline V CDR1 and CDR2: ENHRY, SYGVKD. Trimming took 8 bases from V and 3 from J; bases not matched to a gene: 10. CDR3 size: 15 residues. This CDR3 reads CAIQGQDRGYTEAFF. For the CDR3, the DNA is TGTGCCATCCAAGGACAAGACAGGGGGTACACTGAAGCTTTCTTT.

By proportion, this clonotype is medium-sized (0.01 to 0.1%). The chain uses TRBV11-2 and TRBJ2-2, with 8 nucleotides matching TRBD1. The V and J ends lost 7 bases and 4 bases, in that order; junction bases with no gene match: 14. Looked up from germline, CDR1 is SGHAT and CDR2 is FQNNGV. There are 17 residues in the CDR3. The CDR3 loop reads CASTRGWGQATTGELFF. As DNA, the CDR3 is TGTGCCAGCACCAGGGGTTGGGGACAGGCGACCACCGGGGAGCTGTTTTTT.

The genes are TRBV28 and TRBJ1-5, with D perhaps TRBD1 (6 bases). CDR3 length equals 14 residues. Germline V gene data show CDR1 as MDHEN and CDR2 as SYDVKM. The V end lost 3 bases, the J end lost 6 bases, and 12 bases lay between the germline ends. The CDR3 region has the DNA TGTGCCAGCAGTTTTTGGGACAATAGTCAGCCCCAGCATTTT. Its translation is CASSFWDNSQPQHF.

This clonotype was counted only a few times. This chain joins TRBV30 and TRBJ2-6, with 11 bases lining up with TRBD1. The CDR3 sequence is 18 residues long. Trimming took 2 bases from V and 0 from J; bases not matched to a gene: 6. Germline assignment: CDR1 GTSNPN and CDR2 SVGIG (reference sequence). The CDR3 region has the DNA TGTGCCTGGAGTCTGGACGGGACAGGGGGCTCTGGGGCCAACGTCCTGACTTTC. Amino acid sequence: CAWSLDGTGGSGANVLTF.

This clonotype was seen only once. The V and J genes are TRBV20-1 and TRBJ2-6; 7 bases are a match to TRBD1. Germline V gene sequence: CDR1 DFQATT, CDR2 SNEGSKA (reference sequence). There are 15 residues in the CDR3. V dropped 5 bases and J dropped 1; count of bases not matched to a gene: 5. The CDR3 reads CSAQGVGSGANVLTF. Here the CDR3 DNA reads TGCAGTGCTCAGGGGGTGGGTTCTGGGGCCAACGTCCTGACTTTC.

V usage is TRBV5-1 and J usage is TRBJ1-6; tentative D call: TRBD1 (5 bases). The germline gives CDR1 SGHRS, CDR2 YFSETQ. Trimming removed 4 bases at V and 7 bases at J, with 15 bases between. This CDR3 spans 15 amino acids. The CDR3 reads CASSPRGSNNSPLHF. CDR3 coding DNA: TGCGCCAGCAGCCCACGGGGCTCAAACAATTCACCCCTCCACTTT.

The chain links TRBV6-5 to TRBJ2-5; D is perhaps TRBD2 (6 bases). CDR1 and CDR2 (germline): MNHEY, SVGAGI. The CDR3 totals 14 residues. V lost 2 bases to trimming and J lost 3 bases, with 10 bases between them. The CDR3: CASSYGGVEETQYF. The CDR3 nucleotides are TGTGCCAGCAGTTACGGAGGGGTCGAAGAGACCCAGTACTTC.

The genes are TRBV11-2 and TRBJ2-1; TRBD2 matches 8 bases. Per the germline V gene, CDR1 is SGHAT and CDR2 is FQNNGV. This CDR3 region has 19 residues. The V gene end was trimmed by 2 bases and the J gene end by 0 bases; junction bases not matched to a gene: 12. The CDR3 protein is CASSLHGASGTSSYNEQFF. The DNA for the CDR3 is TGTGCCAGCAGCTTACATGGTGCATCCGGGACTAGCTCCTACAATGAGCAGTTCTTC.

V usage is TRBV2 and J usage is TRBJ1-5; D is perhaps TRBD1 (5 bases). The CDR3 has 13 amino acids. V was shortened by 7 bases and J by 0 bases, with 7 bases between the two germline ends. Germline CDR1 and CDR2: SNHLY and FYNNEI. The CDR3 spells CASTRDSNQPQHF. The DNA of the CDR3 is TGTGCCAGCACCAGGGATAGCAATCAGCCCCAGCATTTT.

This clonotype was seen a single time. The chain uses TRBV7-3 and TRBJ2-2, with 7 bases identical to TRBD1. Trimming at V came to 5 bases and at J to 4 bases, leaving 1 base not matched to a gene. Germline V gene lookup returns CDR1 SGHTA and CDR2 FQGTGA. This CDR3 contains 13 residues. The CDR3 nucleotides are TGTGCCAGCAGCGACAGGGTCACCGGGGAGCTGTTTTTT. As protein: CASSDRVTGELFF.

The chain links TRBV19 to TRBJ2-5, with 8 nucleotides matching TRBD2. This CDR3 region has 15 residues. Germline CDR1 reads LNHDA; CDR2 reads SQIVND (reference sequence). With V trimmed by 3 bases and J by 4 bases, 7 bases remained unmatched. The CDR3 nucleotides are TGTGCCAGTAGTATGAGCGGGAGTGGAGGAGAGACCCAGTACTTC. This sequence encodes CASSMSGSGGETQYF. Together with reference TRBV19 and TRBJ2-5, the CDR3 gives the full variable domain: DGGITQSPKYLFRKEGQNVTLSCEQNLNHDAMYWYRQDPGQGLRLIYYSQIVNDFQKGDIAEGYSVSREKKESFPLTVTSAQKNPTAFYLCASSMSGSGGETQYFGPGTRLLVL.